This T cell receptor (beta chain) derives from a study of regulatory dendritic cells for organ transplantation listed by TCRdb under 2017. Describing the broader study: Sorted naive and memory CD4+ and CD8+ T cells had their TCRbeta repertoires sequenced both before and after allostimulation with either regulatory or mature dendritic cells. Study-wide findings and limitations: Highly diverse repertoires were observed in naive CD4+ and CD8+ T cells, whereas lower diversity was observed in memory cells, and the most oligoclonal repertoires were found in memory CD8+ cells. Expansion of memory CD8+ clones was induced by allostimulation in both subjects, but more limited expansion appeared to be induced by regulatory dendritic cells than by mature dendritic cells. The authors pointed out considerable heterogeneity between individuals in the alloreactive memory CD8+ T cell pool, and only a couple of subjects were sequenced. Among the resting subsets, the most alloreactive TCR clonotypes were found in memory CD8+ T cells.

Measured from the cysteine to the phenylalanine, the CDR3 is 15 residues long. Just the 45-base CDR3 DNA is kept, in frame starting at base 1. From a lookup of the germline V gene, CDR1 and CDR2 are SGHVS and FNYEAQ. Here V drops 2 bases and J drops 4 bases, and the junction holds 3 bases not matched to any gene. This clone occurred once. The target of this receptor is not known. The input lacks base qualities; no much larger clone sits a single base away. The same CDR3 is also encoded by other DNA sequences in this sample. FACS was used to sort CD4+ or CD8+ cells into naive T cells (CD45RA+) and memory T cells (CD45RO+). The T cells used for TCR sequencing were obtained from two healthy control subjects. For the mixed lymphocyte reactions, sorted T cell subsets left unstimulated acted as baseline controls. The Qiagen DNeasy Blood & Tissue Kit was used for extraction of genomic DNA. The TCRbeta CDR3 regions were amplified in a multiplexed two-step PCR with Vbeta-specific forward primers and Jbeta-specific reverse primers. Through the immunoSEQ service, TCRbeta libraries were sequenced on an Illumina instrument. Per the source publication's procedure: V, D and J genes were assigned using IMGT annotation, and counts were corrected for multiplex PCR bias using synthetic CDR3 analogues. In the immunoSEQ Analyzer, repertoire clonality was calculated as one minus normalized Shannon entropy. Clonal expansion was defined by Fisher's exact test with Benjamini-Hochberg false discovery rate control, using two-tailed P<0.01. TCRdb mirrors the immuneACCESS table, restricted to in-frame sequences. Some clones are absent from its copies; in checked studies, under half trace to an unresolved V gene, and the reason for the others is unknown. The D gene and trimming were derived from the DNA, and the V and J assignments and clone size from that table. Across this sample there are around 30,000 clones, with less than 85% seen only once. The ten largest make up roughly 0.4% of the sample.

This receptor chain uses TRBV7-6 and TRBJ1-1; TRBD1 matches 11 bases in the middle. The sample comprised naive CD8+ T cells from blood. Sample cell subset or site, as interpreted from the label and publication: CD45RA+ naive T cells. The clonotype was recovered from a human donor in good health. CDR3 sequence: CASSLTGTGGTEAFF. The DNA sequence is TGTGCCAGCAGCTTAACTGGGACAGGGGGCACTGAAGCTTTCTTT.